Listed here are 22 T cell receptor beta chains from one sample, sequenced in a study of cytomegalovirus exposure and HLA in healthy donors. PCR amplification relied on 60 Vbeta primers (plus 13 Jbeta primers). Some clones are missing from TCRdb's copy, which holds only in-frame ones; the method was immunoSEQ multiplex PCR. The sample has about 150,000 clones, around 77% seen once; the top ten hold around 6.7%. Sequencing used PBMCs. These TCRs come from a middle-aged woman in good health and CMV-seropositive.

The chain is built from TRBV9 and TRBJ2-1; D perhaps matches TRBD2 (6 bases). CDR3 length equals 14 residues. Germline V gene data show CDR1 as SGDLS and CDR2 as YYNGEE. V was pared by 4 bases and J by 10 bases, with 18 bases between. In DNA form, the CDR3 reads TGTGCCAGCAGCCTGGGGACGGCGGGGCAAGAGCAGTTCTTC. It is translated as CASSLGTAGQEQFF.

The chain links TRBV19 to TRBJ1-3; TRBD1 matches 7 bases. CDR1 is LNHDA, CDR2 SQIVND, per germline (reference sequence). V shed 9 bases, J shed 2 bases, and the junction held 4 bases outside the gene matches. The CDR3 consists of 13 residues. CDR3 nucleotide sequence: TGTGCCAGCCGACAGGGAGCTGGAAACACCATATATTTT. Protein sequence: CASRQGAGNTIYF.

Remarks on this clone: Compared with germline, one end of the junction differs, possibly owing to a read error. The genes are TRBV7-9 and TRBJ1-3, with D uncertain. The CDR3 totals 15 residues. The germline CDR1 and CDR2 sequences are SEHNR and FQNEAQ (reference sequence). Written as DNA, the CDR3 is TGTTCCAGCAGCTTAGACCGAGACTCTGGAAACACCATATATTTT. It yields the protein CSSSLDRDSGNTIYF.

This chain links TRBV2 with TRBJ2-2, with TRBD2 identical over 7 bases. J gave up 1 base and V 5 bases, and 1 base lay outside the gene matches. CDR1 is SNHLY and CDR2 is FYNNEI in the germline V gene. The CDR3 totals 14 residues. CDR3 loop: CASSPGGNTGELFF. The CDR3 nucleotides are TGTGCCAGCAGTCCGGGGGGGAACACCGGGGAGCTGTTTTTT.

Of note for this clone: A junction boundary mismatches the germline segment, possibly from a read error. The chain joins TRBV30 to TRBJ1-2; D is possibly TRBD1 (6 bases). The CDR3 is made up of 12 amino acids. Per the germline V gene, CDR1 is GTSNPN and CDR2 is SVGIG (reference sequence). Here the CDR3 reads CAWSVTADRQAF. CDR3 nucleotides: TGTGCCTGGAGCGTAACCGCCGATAGACAGGCCTTC.

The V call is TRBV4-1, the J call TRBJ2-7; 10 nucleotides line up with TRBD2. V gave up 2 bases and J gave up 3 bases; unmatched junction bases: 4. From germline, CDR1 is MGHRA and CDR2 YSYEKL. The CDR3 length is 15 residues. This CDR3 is CASSQLAGGGYEQYF. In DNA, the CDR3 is TGCGCCAGCAGCCAATTAGCGGGGGGCGGCTACGAGCAGTACTTC.

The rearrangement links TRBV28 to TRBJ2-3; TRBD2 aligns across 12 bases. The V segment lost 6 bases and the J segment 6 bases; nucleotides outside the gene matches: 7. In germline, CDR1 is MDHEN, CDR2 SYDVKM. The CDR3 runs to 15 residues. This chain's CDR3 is CASSYHTSGRDTQYF. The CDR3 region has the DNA TGTGCCAGCAGCTATCATACTAGCGGGAGGGATACGCAGTATTTT.

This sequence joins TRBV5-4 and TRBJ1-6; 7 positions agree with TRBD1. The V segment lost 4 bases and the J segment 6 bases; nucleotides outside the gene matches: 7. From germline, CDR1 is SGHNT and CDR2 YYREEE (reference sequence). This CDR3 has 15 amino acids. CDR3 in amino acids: CASSPGQAFNSPLHF. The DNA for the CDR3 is TGTGCCAGCAGCCCAGGACAGGCTTTTAATTCACCCCTCCACTTT. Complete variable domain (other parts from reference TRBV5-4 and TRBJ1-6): ETGVTQSPTHLIKTRGQQVTLRCSSQSGHNTVSWYQQALGQGPQFIFQYYREEENGRGNFPPRFSGLQFPNYSSELNVNALELDDSALYLCASSPGQAFNSPLHFGNGTRLTVT.

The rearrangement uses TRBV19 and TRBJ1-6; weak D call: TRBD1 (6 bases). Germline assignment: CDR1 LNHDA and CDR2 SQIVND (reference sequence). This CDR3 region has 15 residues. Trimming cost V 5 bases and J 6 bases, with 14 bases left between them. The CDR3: CASSAGTNLNSPLHF. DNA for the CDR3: TGTGCCAGTAGTGCCGGGACAAATCTTAATTCACCCCTCCACTTT.

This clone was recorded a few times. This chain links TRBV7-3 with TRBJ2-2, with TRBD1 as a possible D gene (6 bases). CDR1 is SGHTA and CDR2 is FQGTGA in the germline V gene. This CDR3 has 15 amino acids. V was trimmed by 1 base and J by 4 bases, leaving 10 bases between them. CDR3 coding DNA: TGTGCCAGCAGCTTAAATGCCAGGGGCACCGGGGAGCTGTTTTTT. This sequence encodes CASSLNARGTGELFF.

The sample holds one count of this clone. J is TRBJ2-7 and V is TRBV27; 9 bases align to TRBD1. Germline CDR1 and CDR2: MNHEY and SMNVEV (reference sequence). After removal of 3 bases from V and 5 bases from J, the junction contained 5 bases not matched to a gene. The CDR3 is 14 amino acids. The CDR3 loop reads CASSLGQGIHEQYF. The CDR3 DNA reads TGTGCCAGCAGTTTGGGACAGGGTATCCACGAGCAGTACTTC.

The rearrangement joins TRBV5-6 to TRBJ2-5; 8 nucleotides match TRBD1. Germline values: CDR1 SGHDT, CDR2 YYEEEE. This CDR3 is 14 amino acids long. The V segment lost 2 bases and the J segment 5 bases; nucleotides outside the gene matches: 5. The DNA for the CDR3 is TGTGCCAGCAGCTTTCAGGGGGCCGGGGAGACCCAGTACTTC. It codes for CASSFQGAGETQYF.

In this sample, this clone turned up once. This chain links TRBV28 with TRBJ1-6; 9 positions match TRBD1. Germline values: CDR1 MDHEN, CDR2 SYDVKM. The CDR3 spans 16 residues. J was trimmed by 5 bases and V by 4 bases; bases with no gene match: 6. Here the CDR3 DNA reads TGTGCCAGCAGTTCGATAACAGGGGGCAATAATTCACCCCTCCACTTT. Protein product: CASSSITGGNNSPLHF.

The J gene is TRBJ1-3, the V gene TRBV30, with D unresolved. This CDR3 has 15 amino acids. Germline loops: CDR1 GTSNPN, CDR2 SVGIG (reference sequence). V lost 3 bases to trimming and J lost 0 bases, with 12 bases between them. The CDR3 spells CAWRAPSNSGNTIYF. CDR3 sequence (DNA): TGTGCCTGGAGGGCCCCTTCAAACTCTGGAAACACCATATATTTT.

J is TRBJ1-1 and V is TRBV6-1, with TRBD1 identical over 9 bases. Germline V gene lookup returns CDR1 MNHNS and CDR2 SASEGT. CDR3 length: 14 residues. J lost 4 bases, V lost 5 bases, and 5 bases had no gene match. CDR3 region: CASSRTGETTEAFF. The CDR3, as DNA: TGTGCCAGCAGTAGGACAGGGGAGACCACTGAAGCTTTCTTT.

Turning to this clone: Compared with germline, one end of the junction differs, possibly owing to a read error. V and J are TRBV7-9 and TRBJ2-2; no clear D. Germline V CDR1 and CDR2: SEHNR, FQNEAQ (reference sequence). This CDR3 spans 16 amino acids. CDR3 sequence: CSSSSAGYTNTGELFF. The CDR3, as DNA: TGTTCCAGCAGCTCCGCAGGCTACACGAACACCGGGGAGCTGTTTTTT. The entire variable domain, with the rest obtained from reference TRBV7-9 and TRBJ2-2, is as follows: DTGVSQNPRHKITKRGQNVTFRCDPISEHNRLYWYRQTLGQGPEFLTYFQNEAQLEKSRLLSDRFSAERPKGSFSTLEIQRTEQGDSAMYLCSSSSAGYTNTGELFFGEGSRLTVL.

CDR3 sequence: CASSLVGGLTQETQYF. The DNA of the CDR3 is TGCGCCAGCAGCTTGGTGGGAGGGCTAACCCAAGAGACCCAGTACTTC. The gene calls are TRBV5-1 and TRBJ2-5; 7 bases are a match to TRBD2. CDR3 size: 16 residues. Per germline, CDR1 SGHRS and CDR2 YFSETQ. V shed 0 bases, J shed 1 base, and the junction held 6 bases outside the gene matches.

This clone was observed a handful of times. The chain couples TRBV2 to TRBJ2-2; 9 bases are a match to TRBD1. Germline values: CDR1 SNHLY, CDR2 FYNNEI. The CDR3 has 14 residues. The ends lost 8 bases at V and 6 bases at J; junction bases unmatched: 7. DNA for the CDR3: TGTGCCAGCTGGCCGGGACAGGGTCCCGGGGAGCTGTTTTTT. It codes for CASWPGQGPGELFF.

CDR3 nucleotides: TGTGCCAGTAGACAGGGGCCAACTAATTCACCCCTCCACTTT. It yields the protein CASRQGPTNSPLHF. The chain is built from TRBV19 and TRBJ1-6; 7 nucleotides align to TRBD1. Per the germline V gene, CDR1 is LNHDA and CDR2 is SQIVND (reference sequence). The CDR3 extends over 14 amino acids. The V gene end was trimmed by 6 bases and the J gene end by 6 bases; junction bases not matched to a gene: 5.

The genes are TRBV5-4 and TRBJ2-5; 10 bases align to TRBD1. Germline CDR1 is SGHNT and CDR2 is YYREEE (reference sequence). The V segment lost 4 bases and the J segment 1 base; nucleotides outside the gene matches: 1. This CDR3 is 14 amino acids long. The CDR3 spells CASSRQGAQETQYF. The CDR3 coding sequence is TGTGCCAGCAGCCGACAGGGGGCCCAAGAGACCCAGTACTTC. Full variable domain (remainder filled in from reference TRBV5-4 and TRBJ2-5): ETGVTQSPTHLIKTRGQQVTLRCSSQSGHNTVSWYQQALGQGPQFIFQYYREEENGRGNFPPRFSGLQFPNYSSELNVNALELDDSALYLCASSRQGAQETQYFGPGTRLLVL.

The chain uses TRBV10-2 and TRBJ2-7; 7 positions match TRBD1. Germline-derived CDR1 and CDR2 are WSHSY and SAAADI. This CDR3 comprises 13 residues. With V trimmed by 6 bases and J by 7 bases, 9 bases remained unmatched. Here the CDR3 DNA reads TGCGCCAGCAGCACCCTACTGACAGGGGAGCAGTACTTC. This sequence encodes CASSTLLTGEQYF.

The CDR3: CASSYLGEGGYTF. CDR3 nucleotides: TGTGCCAGCAGTTACTTGGGGGAGGGTGGCTACACCTTC. The chain has TRBV6-5 and TRBJ1-2; TRBD1 might be the D (5 bases). There are 13 residues in the CDR3. Germline V gene sequence: CDR1 MNHEY, CDR2 SVGAGI. With 1 base removed from V and 7 bases from J, the gap between germline ends came to 10 bases.